The 21 T cell receptor beta chains below were found in one sample sequenced in a study of identical twins. TCRdb recomputed calls from the 5' RACE reads with MiXCR, one row per CDR3 protein. The table records 700,000 to 950,000 distinct CDR3 sequences, around 12% of them present only once. Another study also made use of these data, one on yellow fever vaccine responses in identical twins.

Sample: PBMCs. The source of these receptors is a woman between 18 and 30 years old in good health.

The J gene is TRBJ2-7, the V gene TRBV27, with 10 bases aligning to TRBD2. The CDR3 is 14 amino acids. The V segment lost 5 bases and the J segment 7 bases; nucleotides outside the gene matches: 8. Germline values: CDR1 MNHEY, CDR2 SMNVEV (reference sequence). For the CDR3, the DNA is TGTGCCAGCAGTCCGCTAGCGGGAGCTTCTGAGCAGTACTTC. Translating gives CASSPLAGASEQYF.

This clonotype showed up just a few times. The V call is TRBV25-1, the J call TRBJ2-1; the match to TRBD2 covers 11 bases. This CDR3 is 18 amino acids long. The ends lost 3 bases at V and 0 bases at J; junction bases unmatched: 7. Germline V gene lookup returns CDR1 MGHDK and CDR2 SYGVNS. This CDR3 reads CASSDGSGRESSYNEQFF. In nucleotides, the CDR3 is TGTGCCAGCAGTGACGGTAGCGGGAGGGAGAGCTCCTACAATGAGCAGTTCTTC.

This clonotype was counted many times. The genes are TRBV29-1 and TRBJ2-4, with 8 positions matching TRBD1. This CDR3 contains 13 residues. The germline CDR1 and CDR2 sequences are SQVTM and ANQGSEA. V was clipped by 5 bases and J by 4 bases; unmatched bases: 4. This chain's CDR3 is CSVSGGGKNIQYF. CDR3 in DNA: TGCAGCGTTTCAGGGGGCGGGAAAAACATTCAGTACTTC.

This clonotype was seen at least ten times. The chain combines TRBV27 with TRBJ2-1; D may correspond to TRBD1 or TRBD2 (6 bases each). V lost 6 bases, J lost 7 bases, and 10 bases lay in between. This CDR3 has 12 residues. The V gene's germline CDR1 is MNHEY and CDR2 SMNVEV (reference sequence). The CDR3 coding sequence is TGTGCCAGCAGCACAGGGAGGAATGAGCAGTTCTTC. Translated: CASSTGRNEQFF.

The chain recombines TRBV16 with TRBJ1-2; unclear D gene. The CDR3 is 15 amino acids. The V end lost 4 bases, the J end lost 4 bases, and 16 bases lay between the germline ends. Germline CDR1 is KGHSY and CDR2 is FQNENV. CDR3 amino acids: CASSPRGGVSYGYTF. CDR3 nucleotides: TGTGCCAGCAGCCCCAGAGGCGGGGTTTCCTATGGCTACACCTTC.

The sample holds a few counts of this clonotype. The V and J genes are TRBV3-1 and TRBJ2-1; unclear D gene. Trimming cost V 2 bases and J 9 bases, with 8 bases left between them. Germline CDR1 reads LGHDT; CDR2 reads YNNKEL (reference sequence). The CDR3 contains 12 residues. The CDR3 nucleotides read TGTGCCAGCAGCCAAACAGTAGGTGAGCAGTTCTTC. Translation: CASSQTVGEQFF.

This clonotype was seen more than once but under ten times. The chain couples TRBV10-1 to TRBJ2-5, with 10 bases that match TRBD2. Trimming took 0 bases from V and 4 from J; bases not matched to a gene: 5. CDR3 length: 16 residues. Germline V CDR1 and CDR2: WNHNN, SYGVQD (reference sequence). The CDR3: CASSESSLAGAETQYF. The CDR3 region has the DNA TGCGCCAGCAGTGAGTCGTCTCTAGCGGGAGCAGAGACCCAGTACTTC.

The chain uses TRBV10-3 and TRBJ1-3, with unresolved D. Trimming stripped 6 bases from V and 1 base from J, with 10 bases between. The CDR3 has 14 amino acids. Germline V gene lookup returns CDR1 ENHRY and CDR2 SYGVKD. The CDR3 DNA follows: TGTGCCATCAGCGAGGCGGCTTCTGGAAACACCATATATTTT. It yields the protein CAISEAASGNTIYF.

This clonotype was seen repeatedly, ten times or more. The chain links TRBV15 to TRBJ2-2, with a possible D match to TRBD1 (6 bases). Germline CDR1 is LNHNV and CDR2 is YYDKDF (reference sequence). The CDR3 has 16 residues. V gave up 2 bases and J gave up 6 bases, with 16 bases separating them. The DNA for the CDR3 is TGTGCCACCAGCAGAAAATCAGAGGGGGACGCCGGGGAGCTGTTTTTT. As protein: CATSRKSEGDAGELFF. The entire variable domain, with the rest obtained from reference TRBV15 and TRBJ2-2, is as follows: DAMVIQNPRYQVTQFGKPVTLSCSQTLNHNVMYWYQQKSSQAPKLLFHYYDKDFNNEADTPDNFQSRRPNTSFCFLDIRSPGLGDTAMYLCATSRKSEGDAGELFFGEGSRLTVL.

The J gene is TRBJ2-5, the V gene TRBV5-1, with D unclear. Germline V lookup: CDR1 SGHRS, CDR2 YFSETQ. The CDR3 contains 14 residues. The germline V and J ends were trimmed by 0 bases and 2 bases, with 8 bases remaining between them. The CDR3 sequence: CASSLVQLQETQYF. The CDR3 nucleotides read TGCGCCAGCAGCTTGGTACAGCTACAAGAGACCCAGTACTTC.

The gene calls are TRBV27 and TRBJ2-7; 9 bases map to TRBD1. The CDR3 runs 18 residues. Trimming removed 6 bases from V and 5 bases from J; junction bases left unmatched: 20. Germline V gives CDR1 MNHEY, CDR2 SMNVEV (reference sequence). The CDR3 loop is CASSSRNPGQGRVDEQYF. Written as DNA, the CDR3 is TGTGCCAGCAGCTCAAGAAATCCGGGACAGGGAAGAGTAGACGAGCAGTACTTC.

There are many counts of this clonotype. DNA for the CDR3: TGCGCCAGCAGTGGGGGACAGGCCTATGGCTACACCTTC. Protein product: CASSGGQAYGYTF. The chain couples TRBV5-1 to TRBJ1-2, with TRBD1 identical over 8 bases. Germline loops: CDR1 SGHRS, CDR2 YFSETQ. V gave up 5 bases and J gave up 4 bases; unmatched junction bases: 4. The CDR3 runs 13 residues.

This clonotype has more than one count but fewer than ten. This chain links TRBV28 with TRBJ2-1; 12 nucleotides align to TRBD1. This CDR3 has 15 residues. V gave up 2 bases and J gave up 9 bases; unmatched junction bases: 5. The germline V gene encodes CDR1 MDHEN and CDR2 SYDVKM. The CDR3 protein is CASSLGGTGGVEQFF. For the CDR3, the DNA is TGTGCCAGCAGTTTAGGAGGGACAGGGGGCGTTGAGCAGTTCTTC.

V usage is TRBV2 and J usage is TRBJ2-5; D assignment may be TRBD1 or TRBD2 (5 bases each). V was pared by 6 bases and J by 5 bases, with 13 bases between. Germline V gene data show CDR1 as SNHLY and CDR2 as FYNNEI. The CDR3 extends over 13 amino acids. The CDR3 DNA sequence: TGTGCCAGCAGGGGGACGGCTGGCGAGACCCAGTACTTC. Its translation is CASRGTAGETQYF.

The rearrangement joins TRBV5-1 to TRBJ1-1; unclear D gene. CDR1 is SGHRS, CDR2 YFSETQ, per germline. This CDR3 is 15 amino acids long. V was trimmed by 2 bases and J by 5 bases, leaving 16 bases between them. CDR3 DNA sequence: TGCGCCAGCAGCTTTTTGAGGGAGCGAGATACTGAAGCTTTCTTT. Translated, it gives CASSFLRERDTEAFF.

This clonotype was counted a few times. CDR3 region: CASSPPGPTYEQYF. CDR3 DNA: TGTGCCAGCAGCCCCCCCGGACCCACCTACGAGCAGTACTTC. The V and J genes are TRBV14 and TRBJ2-7; the D is unclear. Germline lookup yields CDR1 SGHDN and CDR2 FVKESK. This CDR3 is built from 14 residues. V lost 4 bases and J 2 bases, leaving 12 bases between the germline ends.

In its sample, this clonotype was seen a few times. This rearrangement joins TRBV7-9 to TRBJ2-1; tentatively, D is TRBD2 (6 bases). The V gene lost 3 bases and the J gene lost 0 bases, with 9 bases spanning the gap. This CDR3 spans 15 amino acids. Germline V gene data show CDR1 as SEHNR and CDR2 as FQNEAQ (reference sequence). The chain's CDR3 is CASSFKRASYNEQFF. The DNA of the CDR3 is TGTGCCAGCAGCTTCAAGCGGGCCTCCTACAATGAGCAGTTCTTC.

Ten or more counts support this clonotype. The gene calls are TRBV12-3 or TRBV12-4 and TRBJ1-5; D remains ambiguous. Between the trimmed V and J ends, which lost 2 bases and 4 bases, there was a span of 9 bases. This CDR3 has 14 residues. The CDR3 nucleotides are TGTGCCAGCAGTTTAAGCGGTCCGAATCAGCCCCAGCATTTT. Translating it yields CASSLSGPNQPQHF.

This clonotype was recorded a few times. The rearrangement uses TRBV29-1 and TRBJ2-1; TRBD1 might be the D (6 bases). This CDR3 region has 17 residues. Between the trimmed V and J ends, which lost 1 base and 1 base, there was a span of 17 bases. From germline, CDR1 is SQVTM and CDR2 ANQGSEA. The chain's CDR3 is CSVEGSSTGTSYNEQFF. CDR3 sequence (DNA): TGCAGCGTTGAAGGTTCATCTACAGGGACATCCTACAATGAGCAGTTCTTC.

This clonotype was picked up a small number of times. J is TRBJ1-2 and V is TRBV9, with a possible D match to TRBD1 (5 bases). The CDR3 length is 15 residues. Trimming pared 1 base from V and 3 bases from J, leaving 13 bases between. The germline V gene encodes CDR1 SGDLS and CDR2 YYNGEE. In nucleotides, the CDR3 is TGTGCCAGCAGCGTATCAGGGCGACTGGACTATGGCTACACCTTC. The encoded protein is CASSVSGRLDYGYTF.

This clonotype occurred a few times. CDR3 in amino acids: CASSSYGAEGLAGYEQYF. In nucleotides, the CDR3 is TGTGCCAGCAGTTCGTACGGGGCCGAGGGACTAGCGGGATACGAGCAGTACTTC. The J gene is TRBJ2-7, the V gene TRBV12-3 or TRBV12-4; 13 bases line up with TRBD2. V was pared by 4 bases and J by 4 bases, with 13 bases of the junction left unmatched. The CDR3 extends over 18 amino acids.